Below, one T cell receptor (beta chain) is given with its context. This specimen comes from a study of control samples from healthy donors and cancer patients. Profiling relied on immunoSEQ multiplex PCR, and the TCRdb table lists in-frame clones only, not all of them. The table has about 250,000 clones, over 75% seen once; the top ten hold approximately 12%. Trimming pared 3 bases from V and 6 bases from J, leaving 16 bases between. In germline, CDR1 is SGHAT, CDR2 FQNNGV. The CDR3 runs 15 residues. The receptor's source is a woman aged 55-70 years with lung cancer. The source material was PBMCs. The V and J genes are TRBV11-2 and TRBJ2-3; D may correspond to TRBD1 or TRBD2 (5 bases each). DNA for the CDR3: TGTGCCAGCAGCTTCCGGGACCCGAGTTCCGATACGCAGTATTTT. Amino acid sequence: CASSFRDPSSDTQYF.